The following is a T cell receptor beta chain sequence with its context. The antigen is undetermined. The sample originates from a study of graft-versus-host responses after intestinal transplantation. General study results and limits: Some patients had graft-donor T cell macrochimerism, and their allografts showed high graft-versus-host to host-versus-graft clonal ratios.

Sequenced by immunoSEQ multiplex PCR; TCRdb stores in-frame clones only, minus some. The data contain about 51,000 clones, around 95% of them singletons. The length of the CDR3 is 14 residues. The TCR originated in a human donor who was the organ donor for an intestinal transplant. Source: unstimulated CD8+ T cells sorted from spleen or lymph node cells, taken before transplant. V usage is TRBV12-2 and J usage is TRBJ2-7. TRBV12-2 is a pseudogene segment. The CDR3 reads CASRLGTASYEQYF. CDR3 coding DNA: TGTGCAAGTCGCTTAGGGACCGCGTCCTACGAGCAGTACTTC.